The 5 T cell receptor beta chains below come from one sample, sequenced in a study of shared clonotypes between healthy human individuals. Naive CD8 isolation took CD45RO-negative cells positively selected for CCR7 and excluded terminally differentiated effector memory CD45RA+ cells. Profiled with immunoSEQ multiplex PCR; TCRdb holds only in-frame clones, not every one. This table holds around 2,000,000 clones, 90% to 95% found once. Sequenced sample: naive CD8+ T cells from PBMCs. These receptors were obtained from a man aged 18 to 29 in good health. Some clones in this sample may be carry-over from other donors' samples.

V gene TRBV18 combines with J gene TRBJ1-1; 7 bases agree with TRBD1. The CDR3 consists of 14 residues. Losses at the gene ends were 6 bases for V and 4 bases for J; bases not matched to a gene: 8. Germline CDR1 KGHSH, CDR2 LQKENI. CDR3 protein: CASSSTGKSTEAFF. The CDR3 DNA reads TGTGCCAGCTCGTCGACAGGGAAAAGCACTGAAGCTTTCTTT.

The chain links TRBV10-3 to TRBJ2-2; 7 bases fit TRBD1. Germline V lookup: CDR1 ENHRY, CDR2 SYGVKD. This CDR3 region has 15 residues. Unmatched junction bases numbered 2, after V lost 0 bases and J lost 4 bases. The CDR3 bases are TGTGCCATCAGTGAGTCGAGGGGGCGCACCGGGGAGCTGTTTTTT. It translates to CAISESRGRTGELFF.

This clone has just a few counts. J is TRBJ1-2 and V is TRBV6-1; TRBD1 aligns across 8 bases. CDR3 length: 14 residues. Germline V gene data show CDR1 as MNHNS and CDR2 as SASEGT. Losses at the gene ends were 2 bases for V and 5 bases for J; bases not matched to a gene: 4. The CDR3 loop is CASSEQGATYGYTF. The CDR3 DNA follows: TGTGCCAGCAGTGAACAGGGGGCCACTTATGGCTACACCTTC.

About this clone: Additional DNA sequences in this sample encode the identical CDR3. The gene calls are TRBV19 and TRBJ1-4, with D unresolved. Trimming removed 2 bases at V and 5 bases at J, with 0 bases between. Looked up from germline, CDR1 is LNHDA and CDR2 is SQIVND (reference sequence). CDR3 length: 11 residues. The CDR3 DNA sequence: TGTGCCAGTAGTATAAATGAAAAACTGTTTTTT. Its protein is CASSINEKLFF.

CDR3 DNA: TGTGCCAGCAGCCCTCGATTGAACTCTGGAAACACCATATATTTT. Protein product: CASSPRLNSGNTIYF. The chain couples TRBV4-2 to TRBJ1-3; no firm D call. Germline CDR1 LGHNA, CDR2 YNFKEQ. V shed 4 bases and J shed 0 bases, with 10 bases lying between them. This CDR3 has 15 amino acids.